This T cell receptor (beta chain) was found in a study of a mutant IDH1 vaccine in newly diagnosed glioma. Looking at the study overall: Averaging about 37 years of age, treated patients were about 62% male and 37.5% female.

The data were produced by immunoSEQ multiplex PCR, yet TCRdb's version contains in-frame clones alone and is incomplete. The sample has around 87,000 clones, under 90% seen once. The germline V gene encodes CDR1 LNHDA and CDR2 SQIVND (reference sequence). The CDR3 covers 15 residues. With 5 bases clipped from V and 0 bases from J, the junction kept 5 bases outside the gene matches. Described time point: baseline, week 1 (first vaccination visit). Treatment meaning: pre-vaccination baseline after standard-of-care therapy. The sample here was PBMCs, taken from a glioma patient treated with radiotherapy, temozolomide or both. The chain couples TRBV19 to TRBJ2-3; 7 bases fit TRBD1. The receptor's source is a woman aged 45 to 65 with glioma. The CDR3 loop reads CASSPRDSSTDTQYF. CDR3 DNA sequence: TGTGCCAGTAGTCCCCGGGACAGCAGCACAGATACGCAGTATTTT.